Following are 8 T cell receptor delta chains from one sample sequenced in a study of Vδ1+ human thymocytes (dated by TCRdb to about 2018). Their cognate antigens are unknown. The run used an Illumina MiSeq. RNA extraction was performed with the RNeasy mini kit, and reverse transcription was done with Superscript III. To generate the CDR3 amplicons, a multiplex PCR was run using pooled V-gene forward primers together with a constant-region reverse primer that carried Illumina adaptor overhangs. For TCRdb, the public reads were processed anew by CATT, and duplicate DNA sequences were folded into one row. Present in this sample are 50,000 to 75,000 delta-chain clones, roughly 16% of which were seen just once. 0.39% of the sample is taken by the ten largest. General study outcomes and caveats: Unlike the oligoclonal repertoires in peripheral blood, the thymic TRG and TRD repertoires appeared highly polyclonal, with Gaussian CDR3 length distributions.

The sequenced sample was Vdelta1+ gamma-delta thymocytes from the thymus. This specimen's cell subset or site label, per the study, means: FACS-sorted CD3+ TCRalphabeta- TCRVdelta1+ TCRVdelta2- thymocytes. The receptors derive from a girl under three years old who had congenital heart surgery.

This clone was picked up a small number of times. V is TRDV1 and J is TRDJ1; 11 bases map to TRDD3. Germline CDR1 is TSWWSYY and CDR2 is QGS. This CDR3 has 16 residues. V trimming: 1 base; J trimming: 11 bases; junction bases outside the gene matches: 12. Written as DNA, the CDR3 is TGTGCTCTTGGGGAACGTCCCCTTGGGGGATACGCAGGGCTCATCTTT. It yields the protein CALGERPLGGYAGLIF.

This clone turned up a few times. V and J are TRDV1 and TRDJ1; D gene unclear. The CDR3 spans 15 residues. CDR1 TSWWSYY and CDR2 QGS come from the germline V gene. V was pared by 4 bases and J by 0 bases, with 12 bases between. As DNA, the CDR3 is TGTGCTCTTGGGGCCCCTGGCCACTACACCGATAAACTCATCTTT. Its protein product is CALGAPGHYTDKLIF.

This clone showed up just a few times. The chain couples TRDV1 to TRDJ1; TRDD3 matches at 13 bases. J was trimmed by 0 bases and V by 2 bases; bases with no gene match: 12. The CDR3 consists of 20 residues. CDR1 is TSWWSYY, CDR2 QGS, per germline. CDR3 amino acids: CALGERLLLLGDTYTDKLIF. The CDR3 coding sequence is TGTGCTCTTGGGGAAAGGTTGCTCCTACTGGGGGATACGTACACCGATAAACTCATCTTT.

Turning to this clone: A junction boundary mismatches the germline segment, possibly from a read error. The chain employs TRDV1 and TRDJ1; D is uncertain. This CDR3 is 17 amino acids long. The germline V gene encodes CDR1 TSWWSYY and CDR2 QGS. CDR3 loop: CALGEGYPRTYTDKLIF. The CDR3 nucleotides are TGTGCTCTTGGGGAAGGCTACCCTCGGACGTACACCGATAAGCTCATCTTT.

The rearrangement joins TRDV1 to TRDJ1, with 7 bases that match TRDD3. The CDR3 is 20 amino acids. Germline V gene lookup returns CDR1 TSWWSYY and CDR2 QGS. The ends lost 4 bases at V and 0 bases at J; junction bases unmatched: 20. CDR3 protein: CALGGTRLTRGDSYTDKLIF. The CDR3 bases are TGTGCTCTTGGGGGAACTAGGTTGACGAGGGGGGATTCGTACACCGATAAACTCATCTTT.

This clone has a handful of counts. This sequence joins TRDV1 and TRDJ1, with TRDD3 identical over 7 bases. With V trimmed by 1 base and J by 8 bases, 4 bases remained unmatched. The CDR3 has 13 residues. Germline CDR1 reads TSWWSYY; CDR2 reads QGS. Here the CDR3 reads CALGERGIQKLIF. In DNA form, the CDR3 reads TGTGCTCTTGGGGAACGGGGGATCCAGAAACTCATCTTT.

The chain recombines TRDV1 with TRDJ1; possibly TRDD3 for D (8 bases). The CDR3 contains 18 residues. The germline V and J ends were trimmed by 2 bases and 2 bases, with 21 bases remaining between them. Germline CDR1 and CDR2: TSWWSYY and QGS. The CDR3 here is CALGEVRSYGDTTDKLIF. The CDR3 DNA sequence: TGTGCTCTTGGGGAAGTTCGTTCCTACGGGGATACTACCGATAAACTCATCTTT.

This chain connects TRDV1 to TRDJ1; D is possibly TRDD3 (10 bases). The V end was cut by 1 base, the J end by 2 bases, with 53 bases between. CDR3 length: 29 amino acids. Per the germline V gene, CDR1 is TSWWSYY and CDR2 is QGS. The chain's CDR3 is CALGEHGTFLRPLKQWGIPIGLGTDKLIF. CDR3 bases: TGTGCTCTTGGGGAACACGGGACCTTCCTACGACCCCTGAAACAATGGGGGATACCCATCGGTCTTGGGACCGATAAACTCATCTTT.